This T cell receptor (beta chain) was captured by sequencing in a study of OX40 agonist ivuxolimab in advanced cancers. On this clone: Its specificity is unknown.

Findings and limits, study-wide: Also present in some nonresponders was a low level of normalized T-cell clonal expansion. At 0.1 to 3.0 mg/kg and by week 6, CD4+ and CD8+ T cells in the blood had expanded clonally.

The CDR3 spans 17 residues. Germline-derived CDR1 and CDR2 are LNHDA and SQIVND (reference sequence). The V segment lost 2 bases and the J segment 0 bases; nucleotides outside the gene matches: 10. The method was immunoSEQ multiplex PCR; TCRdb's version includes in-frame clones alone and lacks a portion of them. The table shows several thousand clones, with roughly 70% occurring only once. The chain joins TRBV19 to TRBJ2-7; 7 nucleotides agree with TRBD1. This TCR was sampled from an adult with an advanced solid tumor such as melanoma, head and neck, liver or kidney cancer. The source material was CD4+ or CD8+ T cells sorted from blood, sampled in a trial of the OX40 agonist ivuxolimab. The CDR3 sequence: CASSIFFIGQDSYEQYF. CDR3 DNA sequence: TGTGCCAGTAGTATATTTTTCATCGGACAGGACTCCTACGAGCAGTACTTC.